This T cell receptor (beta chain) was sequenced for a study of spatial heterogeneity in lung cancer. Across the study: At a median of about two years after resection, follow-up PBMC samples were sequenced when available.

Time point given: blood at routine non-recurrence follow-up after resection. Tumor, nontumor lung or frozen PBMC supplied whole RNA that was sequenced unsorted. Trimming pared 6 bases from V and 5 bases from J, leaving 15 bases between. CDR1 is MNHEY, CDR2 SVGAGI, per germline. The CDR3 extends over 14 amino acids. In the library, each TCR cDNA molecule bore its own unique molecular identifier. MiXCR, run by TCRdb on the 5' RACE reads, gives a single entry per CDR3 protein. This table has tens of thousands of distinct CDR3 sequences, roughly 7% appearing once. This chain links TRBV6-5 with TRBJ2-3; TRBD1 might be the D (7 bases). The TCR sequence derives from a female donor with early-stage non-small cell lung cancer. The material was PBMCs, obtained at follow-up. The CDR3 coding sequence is TGTGCCAGCAGCCGGAGCCAGGGGGGAGATACGCAGTATTTT. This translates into CASSRSQGGDTQYF.